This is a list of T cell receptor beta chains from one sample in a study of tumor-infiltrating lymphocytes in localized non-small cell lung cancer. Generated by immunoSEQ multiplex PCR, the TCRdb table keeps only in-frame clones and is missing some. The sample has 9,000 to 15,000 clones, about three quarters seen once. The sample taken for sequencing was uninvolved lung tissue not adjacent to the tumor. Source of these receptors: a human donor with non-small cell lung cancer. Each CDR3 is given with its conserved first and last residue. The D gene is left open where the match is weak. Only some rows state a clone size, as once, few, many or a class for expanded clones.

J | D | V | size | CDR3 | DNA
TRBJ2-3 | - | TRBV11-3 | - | CASSDSGRDTQYF | TGTGCCAGCAGCGATTCAGGCAGGGATACGCAGTATTTT
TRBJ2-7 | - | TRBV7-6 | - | CASSLDDRPTYEQYF | TGTGCCAGCAGCTTAGATGACCGGCCCACTTACGAGCAGTACTTC
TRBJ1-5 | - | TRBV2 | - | CASKDTGSLPQHF | TGTGCCAGCAAGGATACAGGAAGCCTTCCCCAGCATTTT
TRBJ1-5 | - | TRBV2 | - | CASRPYESNQPQHF | TGTGCCAGCAGACCGTACGAAAGCAATCAGCCCCAGCATTTT
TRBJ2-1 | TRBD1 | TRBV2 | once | CASSVGTGPYNEQFF | TGTGCCAGCAGTGTGGGGACAGGGCCCTACAATGAGCAGTTCTTC
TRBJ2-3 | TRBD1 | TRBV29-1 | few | CSVETGTGTTFSEGYNTDTQYF | TGCAGCGTTGAAACCGGGACAGGGACTACGTTCTCGGAGGGTTATAACACAGATACGCAGTATTTT
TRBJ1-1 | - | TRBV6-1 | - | CASSTGITEAFF | TGTGCCAGCAGTACAGGGATCACTGAAGCTTTCTTT
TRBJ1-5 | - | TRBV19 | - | CASSIEDSNQPQHF | TGTGCCAGTAGTATAGAGGATAGCAATCAGCCCCAGCATTTT
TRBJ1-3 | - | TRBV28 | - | CASSLSADGSSGNTIYF | TGTGCCAGCAGTTTAAGTGCTGACGGATCCTCTGGAAACACCATATATTTT
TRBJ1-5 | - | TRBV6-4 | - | CASSPQQGQPQHF | TGTGCCAGCAGTCCCCAACAGGGCCAGCCCCAGCATTTT
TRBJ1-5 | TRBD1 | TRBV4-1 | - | CASSPHGTAVNQPQHF | TGCGCCAGCAGCCCCCATGGGACAGCCGTGAATCAGCCCCAGCATTTT
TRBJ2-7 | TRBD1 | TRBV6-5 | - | CASMGTGGGYEQYF | TGTGCCAGCATGGGGACAGGGGGTGGGTACGAGCAGTACTTC
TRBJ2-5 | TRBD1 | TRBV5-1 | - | CASSFAGTGGETQYF | TGCGCCAGCAGCTTCGCCGGGACAGGAGGAGAGACCCAGTACTTC
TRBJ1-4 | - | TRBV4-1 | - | CASSQDRVIEKLFF | TGCGCCAGCAGCCAAGATCGGGTCATTGAAAAACTGTTTTTT
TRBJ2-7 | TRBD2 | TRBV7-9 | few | CASSLIVAGSYEQYF | TGTGCCAGCAGCTTAATCGTAGCGGGATCCTACGAGCAGTACTTC
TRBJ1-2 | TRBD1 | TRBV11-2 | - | CASSFGTGLGYTF | TGTGCCAGCAGCTTCGGGACAGGGCTCGGCTACACCTTC
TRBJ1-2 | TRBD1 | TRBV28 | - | CASSLPLETGSSSYTF | TGTGCCAGCAGTTTACCTCTCGAGACAGGGTCGAGTAGCTACACCTTC
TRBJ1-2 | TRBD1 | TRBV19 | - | CASSLSGQGGYGYTF | TGTGCCAGTAGTCTATCGGGACAGGGTGGCTATGGCTACACCTTC
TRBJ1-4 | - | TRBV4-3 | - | CASSQRAGVTNEKLFF | TGCGCCAGCAGCCAAAGGGCAGGGGTAACTAATGAAAAACTGTTTTTT
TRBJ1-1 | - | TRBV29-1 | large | CSTYMNTEAFF | TGCAGCACCTACATGAACACTGAAGCTTTCTTT
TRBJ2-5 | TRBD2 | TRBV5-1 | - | CASSGEGAEAETQYF | TGCGCCAGCAGCGGGGAGGGAGCGGAGGCAGAGACCCAGTACTTC
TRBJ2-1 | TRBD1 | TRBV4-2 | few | CASSQADREVNEQFF | TGTGCCAGCAGCCAAGCGGACAGGGAGGTAAATGAGCAGTTCTTC
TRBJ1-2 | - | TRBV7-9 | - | CASSFARLRNYGYTF | TGTGCCAGCAGCTTCGCCCGACTTCGCAACTATGGCTACACCTTC
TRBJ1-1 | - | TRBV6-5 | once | CASSSRGNTEAFF | TGTGCCAGCAGTTCCCGAGGGAACACTGAAGCTTTCTTT
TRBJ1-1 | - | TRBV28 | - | CASRGPSTEAFF | TGTGCCAGCAGGGGACCGAGCACTGAAGCTTTCTTT
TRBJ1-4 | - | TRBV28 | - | CASSRLGVGSLAEKLFF | TGTGCCAGCAGTAGGTTGGGAGTTGGGAGTTTGGCCGAAAAACTGTTTTTT
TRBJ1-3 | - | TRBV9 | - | CASSVEWGGNTIYF | TGTGCCAGCAGCGTAGAGTGGGGTGGAAACACCATATATTTT
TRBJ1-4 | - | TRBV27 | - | CASGLAGPEKLFF | TGTGCCAGCGGCCTGGCGGGACCAGAAAAACTGTTTTTT
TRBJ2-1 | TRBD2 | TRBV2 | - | CASRRLADEQFF | TGTGCCAGCAGGCGACTAGCGGATGAGCAGTTCTTC